Presented here are 12 T cell receptor beta chains from one specimen sequenced in a study of T cells expressing NK-cell markers. TCRdb re-analyzed the 5' RACE reads; it lists each CDR3 protein once, without DNA. The sample includes approximately 170,000 distinct CDR3 sequences. The sample taken for sequencing was blood T cells: a sorted CD56 or NKG2C T cell subset, CD4+ or CD8+ T cells, or bulk PBMC T cells (not recorded which). Receptor source: a man aged 18 to 69 in good health.

V gene TRBV5-5 combines with J gene TRBJ2-2; TCRdb names TRBD2, which stays unverified in the absence of DNA. This CDR3 has 15 residues. Germline V gene sequence: CDR1 SGHKS, CDR2 YYEKEE (reference sequence). CDR3 in amino acids: CASSLFEGNTGELFF.

The chain carries TRBV15 and TRBJ2-5. Germline lookup yields CDR1 LNHNV and CDR2 YYDKDF (reference sequence). The CDR3 is 12 residues long. The CDR3 spells CATSGGFETQYF.

The chain joins TRBV11-1 to TRBJ1-6; without DNA, the TCRdb call of TRBD1 cannot be checked. This CDR3 region has 18 residues. Germline CDR1 reads SGHAT; CDR2 reads FQDESV (reference sequence). The CDR3 loop reads CASSTKQGASPQGSPLHF.

The chain couples TRBV6-4 to TRBJ2-1; as DNA is missing, the TRBD2 call by TCRdb cannot be tested. The CDR3 is 15 amino acids. Germline V gene sequence: CDR1 MRHNA, CDR2 SNTAGT. CDR3 sequence reads: CASSRSGGAGNEQFF.

The chain carries TRBV7-9 and TRBJ2-5. CDR3 size: 17 residues. Germline CDR1 SEHNR, CDR2 FQNEAQ (reference sequence). CDR3: CASSLFADLLYQETQYF.

CDR3 region: CASSPLLSGNTEAFF. The genes are TRBV11-2 and TRBJ1-1; as DNA is missing, the TRBD1 call by TCRdb cannot be tested. The CDR3 sequence is 15 residues long. The germline V gene encodes CDR1 SGHAT and CDR2 FQNNGV.

The rearrangement uses TRBV28 and TRBJ2-2; TCRdb returns TRBD2, unconfirmable since there is no DNA. Germline V gene data show CDR1 as MDHEN and CDR2 as SYDVKM. The CDR3 extends over 18 amino acids. The CDR3 reads CASSPGLAGAANTGELFF.

This chain uses TRBV4-1 with TRBJ1-1. Germline V gene sequence: CDR1 MGHRA, CDR2 YSYEKL. The CDR3 totals 15 residues. CDR3 amino acids: CASSSDINWGTEAFF.

This chain links TRBV27 with TRBJ2-2; TCRdb's D gene call, TRBD2, goes unchecked for lack of DNA. Germline V gives CDR1 MNHEY, CDR2 SMNVEV (reference sequence). The CDR3 sequence is 21 residues long. CDR3 in amino acids: CASSFYRDGLAAVMNTGELFF.

The rearrangement uses TRBV2 and TRBJ2-7; the TCRdb D gene call, TRBD2, has no DNA to confirm it. Per the germline V gene, CDR1 is SNHLY and CDR2 is FYNNEI. This CDR3 spans 18 amino acids. CDR3: CASKTGTSGGASSYEQYF.

The genes are TRBV5-5 and TRBJ1-2; the D call of TRBD1 rests on TCRdb alone, since no DNA is present to check it. Looked up from germline, CDR1 is SGHKS and CDR2 is YYEKEE (reference sequence). There are 13 residues in the CDR3. This chain's CDR3 is CASSLVGVEGYTF.

This CDR3 is CATSDKGARTQYF. The gene calls are TRBV24-1 and TRBJ2-3; as DNA is missing, the TRBD1 call by TCRdb cannot be tested. The CDR3 spans 13 residues. Germline CDR1 is KGHDR and CDR2 is SFDVKD.